One T cell receptor beta chain is described in this entry. The source of the sample is a study of blood T cell repertoires in COVID-19. Turning to the study itself: From the United States, Italy and Spain came samples of acute and convalescent COVID-19. PBMCs, B-cell-depleted T cells, or T cells were the source of the cDNA or gDNA that made up the material.

The germline gives CDR1 MGHRA, CDR2 YSYEKL. The CDR3 totals 15 residues. The V gene lost 4 bases and the J gene lost 5 bases, with 15 bases spanning the gap. Seattle researchers signed up patients amid active infection and tracked them longitudinally. Original handling: Using reference gene primer amplification, nucleated cell counts were estimated. Repertoires were generated with immunoSEQ multiplex PCR, while TCRdb's copy carries only in-frame clones and drops some. V and J calls plus clone size are reproduced from that table; the DNA served to infer D and trimming. The sample lists approximately 300,000 clones, about nine tenths occurring once.

This TCR was sampled from a woman in her thirties with COVID-19, enrolled during active disease. The chain recombines TRBV4-1 with TRBJ1-5, with a possible D match to TRBD1 (6 bases). The sample consisted of peripheral blood. The CDR3 coding sequence is TGCGCCAGCAGCCCCCATGACAGGCCAGATCAGCCCCAGCATTTT. Translation: CASSPHDRPDQPQHF.